These 18 T cell receptor beta chains came from one sample sequenced in a study of identical twins (dated by TCRdb to the mid-2010s). Library preparation employed 5' RACE. The sample was run on an Illumina HiSeq 2000. TCRdb passed the public sequencing reads through fastp at Q25 and MiXCR, retaining productive beta sequences. Entries are consolidated by CDR3 protein sequence, retaining the most common genes and DNA. This sample holds about 900,000 distinct CDR3 sequences; more than 9% were observed only once. The ten largest clones capture roughly 1.5% of the sample. Separately, the same data were catalogued under a study of yellow fever vaccine responses in identical twins.

Sequences were obtained from PBMCs. Receptors were obtained from a woman aged 18-29 years in good health.

The table lists this clonotype with a few counts. The genes are TRBV11-3 and TRBJ2-5; 8 bases align to TRBD2. Germline loops: CDR1 SGHNT, CDR2 YENEEA. The CDR3 has 14 amino acids. Trimming at V came to 5 bases and at J to 8 bases, leaving 10 bases not matched to a gene. DNA of the CDR3: TGTGCCAGCAGCCCCGTAACTAGCGGTGAAACCCAGTACTTC. The encoded protein is CASSPVTSGETQYF. The variable domain in full, completed from reference TRBV11-3 and TRBJ2-5, reads EAGVVQSPRYKIIEKKQPVAFWCNPISGHNTLYWYLQNLGQGPELLIRYENEEAVDDSQLPKDRFSAERLKGVDSTLKIQPAELGDSAVYLCASSPVTSGETQYFGPGTRLLVL.

V and J are TRBV4-1 and TRBJ2-5; TRBD2 aligns across 8 bases. The CDR3 is 17 residues long. The germline V gene encodes CDR1 MGHRA and CDR2 YSYEKL. J lost 4 bases, V lost 2 bases, and 12 bases had no gene match. In DNA, the CDR3 is TGCGCCAGCAGCCAATCAGGCGGAAGCCTAGCGGGAGAGACCCAGTACTTC. It translates to CASSQSGGSLAGETQYF.

This clonotype occurred many times. The chain joins TRBV10-3 to TRBJ2-7, with 10 bases lining up with TRBD2. V gave up 0 bases and J gave up 6 bases; unmatched junction bases: 8. This CDR3 contains 16 residues. CDR1 and CDR2 from the germline V gene are ENHRY and SYGVKD. The CDR3 coding sequence is TGTGCCATCAGTGAGTCGAGGCTAGCGGGAGCCGGCGAGCAGTACTTC. This codes for CAISESRLAGAGEQYF.

V usage is TRBV11-2 and J usage is TRBJ2-1; TRBD2 matches 15 bases. The J segment lost 0 bases and the V segment lost 4 bases, leaving 10 bases of the junction unmatched. Germline-derived CDR1 and CDR2 are SGHAT and FQNNGV. This CDR3 is built from 20 residues. CDR3 in amino acids: CASSSYGGTSGGISYNEQFF. CDR3 sequence (DNA): TGTGCCAGCAGCTCCTATGGGGGGACTAGCGGGGGGATCTCCTACAATGAGCAGTTCTTC.

This clonotype was recorded a few times. V gene TRBV18 combines with J gene TRBJ2-2; no reliable D call. The CDR3 loop spans 15 amino acids. Germline V lookup: CDR1 KGHSH, CDR2 LQKENI. The V end was cut by 2 bases, the J end by 1 base, with 8 bases between. CDR3 bases: TGTGCCAGCTCACCAGGGCAGCAGAACACCGGGGAGCTGTTTTTT. Amino acids: CASSPGQQNTGELFF.

This clonotype was detected a few times. The CDR3 region has the DNA TGTGCCAGCAGCGCCCGACTAGCGGGAGGGATTAGAAAAGAGACCCAGTACTTC. It is translated as CASSARLAGGIRKETQYF. The chain carries TRBV12-3 or TRBV12-4 and TRBJ2-5; 14 bases are shared with TRBD2. The CDR3 sequence is 18 residues long. V was clipped by 6 bases and J by 3 bases; unmatched bases: 12.

CDR3 DNA: TGTGCCAGCTCTCGGGACAGGAGAAACACCGGGGAGCTGTTTTTT. Translation: CASSRDRRNTGELFF. This chain uses TRBV18 with TRBJ2-2; 8 bases line up with TRBD1. CDR3 size: 15 residues. Trimming cost V 6 bases and J 2 bases; bases outside gene matches: 5. Germline V lookup: CDR1 KGHSH, CDR2 LQKENI.

In DNA, the CDR3 is TGCGCCAGCAGCTTACGGCTAGCGGGAGTAAGTTCGGAATCTGAGACCCAGTACTTC. It specifies CASSLRLAGVSSESETQYF. The rearrangement links TRBV5-1 to TRBJ2-5, with 10 bases lining up with TRBD2. With 2 bases clipped from V and 5 bases from J, the junction kept 18 bases outside the gene matches. This CDR3 is built from 19 residues. Germline CDR1 and CDR2: SGHRS and YFSETQ.

The rearrangement uses TRBV6-5 and TRBJ1-1; 10 bases are a match to TRBD1. The trim removed 5 bases at V and 1 base at J, leaving 4 bases unmatched. Germline loops: CDR1 MNHEY, CDR2 SVGAGI. The CDR3 contains 15 residues. DNA of the CDR3: TGTGCCAGCAGTCACGACAGGGGGCGGAACACTGAAGCTTTCTTT. Its protein product is CASSHDRGRNTEAFF.

In this sample, this clonotype turned up a few times. This chain joins TRBV7-8 and TRBJ2-7, with 7 bases aligning to TRBD1. Germline loops: CDR1 SGHVS, CDR2 FQNEAQ. The CDR3 totals 16 residues. V trimming: 5 bases; J trimming: 7 bases; junction bases outside the gene matches: 17. The DNA of the CDR3 is TGTGCCAGCAGCCTCGATACCGGGACAGTCCTACGGGAGCAGTACTTC. Translation: CASSLDTGTVLREQYF.

V usage is TRBV29-1 and J usage is TRBJ2-7; TRBD1 matches at 9 bases. The ends lost 2 bases at V and 0 bases at J; junction bases unmatched: 8. The CDR3 is 16 amino acids. Germline values: CDR1 SQVTM, CDR2 ANQGSEA. This CDR3 is CSVEPLGQGISYEQYF. DNA of the CDR3: TGCAGCGTTGAACCTTTAGGACAGGGGATCTCCTACGAGCAGTACTTC.

This chain connects TRBV25-1 to TRBJ1-2; no clear D. The V gene's germline CDR1 is MGHDK and CDR2 SYGVNS. The CDR3 spans 13 residues. V was shortened by 1 base and J by 1 base, with 4 bases between the two germline ends. The CDR3 nucleotides read TGTGCCAGCAGTGAATTCTTTAACTATGGCTACACCTTC. Its translation: CASSEFFNYGYTF.

Only a few counts were recorded for this clonotype. The chain joins TRBV7-9 to TRBJ1-2; D gene unclear. Germline CDR1 reads SEHNR; CDR2 reads FQNEAQ (reference sequence). The CDR3 covers 13 residues. V shed 4 bases and J shed 11 bases, with 17 bases lying between them. CDR3 bases: TGTGCCAGCAGCTCGACGGGAGGGCGGCGATACACCTTC. It yields the protein CASSSTGGRRYTF.

This clonotype was found a few times. V gene TRBV20-1 combines with J gene TRBJ2-3, with 12 bases that match TRBD2. The CDR3 runs 17 residues. V shed 3 bases, J shed 3 bases, and the junction held 10 bases outside the gene matches. Germline V gene lookup returns CDR1 DFQATT and CDR2 SNEGSKA (reference sequence). The CDR3 DNA reads TGCAGTGCTAGTTCCGAGACTAGCGGGAGCCAGACAGATACGCAGTATTTT. Its translation is CSASSETSGSQTDTQYF.

This clonotype was observed a handful of times. The chain joins TRBV19 to TRBJ2-1, with D possibly called TRBD1 or TRBD2 (6 bases each). Trimming shortened V by 3 bases and J by 9 bases, and 18 bases separated the two germline ends. The CDR3 consists of 15 residues. The germline V gene has CDR1 LNHDA and CDR2 SQIVND (reference sequence). The chain's CDR3 is CASSIRGRRECEQFF. The CDR3 DNA is TGTGCCAGTAGTATTAGGGGGAGGAGGGAGTGTGAGCAGTTCTTC.

The V call is TRBV29-1, the J call TRBJ2-1; the match to TRBD1 covers 8 bases. J gave up 6 bases and V 3 bases, and 4 bases lay outside the gene matches. CDR1 and CDR2 (germline): SQVTM, ANQGSEA. The CDR3 covers 13 residues. The CDR3 DNA reads as TGCAGCGTTGACCCCGGGACAGGCAATGAGCAGTTCTTC. Protein product: CSVDPGTGNEQFF.

The rearrangement joins TRBV11-2 to TRBJ2-3; 14 bases fit TRBD2. Germline values: CDR1 SGHAT, CDR2 FQNNGV. After removal of 5 bases from V and 3 bases from J, the junction contained 13 bases not matched to a gene. The CDR3 sequence is 19 residues long. DNA for the CDR3: TGTGCCAGCAGCCCAGGGACTAGCGGGGGAACCCTGGGGACAGATACGCAGTATTTT. It codes for CASSPGTSGGTLGTDTQYF.

The V gene is TRBV12-3 or TRBV12-4, the J gene TRBJ1-1, with D possibly TRBD1 on 6 matching bases. The CDR3 extends over 13 amino acids. The germline V and J ends were trimmed by 7 bases and 5 bases, with 14 bases remaining between them. CDR3 in DNA: TGTGCCAGCAATACACAGGGTGTTACTGAAGCTTTCTTT. It encodes CASNTQGVTEAFF.